Included here is one TCR beta chain sequence, with context. This clone's antigen is unknown. There are no base qualities to consult, and no much larger clone falls within one base. The sample originates from a study of blood T cell repertoires in COVID-19 (dated by TCRdb to the early 2020s). In the study overall: Recovered participants in ImmuneRACE Cohort 3 were defined as having two consecutive negative NP/OP PCR tests, clearance from a healthcare professional, or resolution of symptoms. The sample metadata nearly always contained a de-identified subject ID, COVID-19 status, age in years and sex. The dataset comprised deeply sampled blood TCRbeta repertoires from subjects exposed to, actively infected with, or recovered from COVID-19. Samples from collaborators originated in the United States, Italy and Spain and spanned both the acute and convalescent phases of COVID-19. Where available, HLA class I and class II types were taken from metadata supplied by the sample provider and were not determined by assay-based typing. The samples were drawn from the first 160 participants of the ongoing ImmuneRACE study and from 1,254 subjects provided by 6 global collaborators. The repertoires were released in a freely available public database intended as a resource for research on the immune response to SARS-CoV-2. The material from the prospective study consisted of cDNA or gDNA derived from T cells, B-cell-depleted T cells, or PBMCs. General study outcomes and caveats: Clinical and demographic metadata were provided uncurated, with the amount varying by source and participant.

TCRbeta CDR3 regions were amplified from genomic DNA by means of the immunoSEQ Assay, a bias-controlled multiplex PCR. On the study's bioinformatics: Nucleated cell counts per sample were estimated from amplification of reference gene primers within the assay. To quantify the absolute abundance of each unique TCRbeta CDR3 rearrangement, sequence reads were collapsed and filtered. For each sample, productive Simpson clonality was calculated by taking the square root of Simpson's diversity index across productive rearrangements. TCRdb holds this immuneACCESS table with in-frame rearrangements only. Some clones are missing; in checked studies, unresolved V genes explain under half, and the rest has no known cause. The DNA gave D and trimming, while V, J and clone size come from that table. The table for this sample lists hundreds of thousands of clones; around 87% of them were counted only once. Approximately 1.9% of the sample belongs to the ten largest clones.

V is trimmed back by 0 bases and J by 1 base, and the junction contains 6 bases that no gene match accounts for. The CDR3 spans 19 residues, from the cysteine through the phenylalanine. Of the read, only the CDR3 DNA is kept; its 57 bases are in frame from base 1. Sequences SEHNR (CDR1) and FQNEAQ (CDR2) are obtained from the germline V gene (reference sequence). Participants in the prospective study were aged 18 to 89 years, lived in under 30 United States geographic areas, and enrolled through a virtual design. In the prospective study, cohorts were assigned on the basis of participant-reported clinical history obtained from a screening survey and a study questionnaire. In the prospective study, whole blood, serum and a nasopharyngeal or oropharyngeal swab were collected from each participant by mobile phlebotomists. Prospective study participants could optionally give additional blood draws and questionnaires over an approximately two-month period. Blood samples from the prospective study were shipped frozen or at room temperature prior to DNA extraction.

Sequenced material: PBMCs or T cells enriched from blood (not recorded which). This TCR came from a man in his forties in a cohort exposed to, infected with or recovered from COVID-19 (not recorded which). The sequence is built from TRBV7-9 and TRBJ2-2, with 12 bases aligning to TRBD2. CDR3 protein: CASSLARLAGARNTGELFF. The bases read TGTGCCAGCAGCTTAGCGAGACTAGCGGGAGCGAGGAACACCGGGGAGCTGTTTTTT.